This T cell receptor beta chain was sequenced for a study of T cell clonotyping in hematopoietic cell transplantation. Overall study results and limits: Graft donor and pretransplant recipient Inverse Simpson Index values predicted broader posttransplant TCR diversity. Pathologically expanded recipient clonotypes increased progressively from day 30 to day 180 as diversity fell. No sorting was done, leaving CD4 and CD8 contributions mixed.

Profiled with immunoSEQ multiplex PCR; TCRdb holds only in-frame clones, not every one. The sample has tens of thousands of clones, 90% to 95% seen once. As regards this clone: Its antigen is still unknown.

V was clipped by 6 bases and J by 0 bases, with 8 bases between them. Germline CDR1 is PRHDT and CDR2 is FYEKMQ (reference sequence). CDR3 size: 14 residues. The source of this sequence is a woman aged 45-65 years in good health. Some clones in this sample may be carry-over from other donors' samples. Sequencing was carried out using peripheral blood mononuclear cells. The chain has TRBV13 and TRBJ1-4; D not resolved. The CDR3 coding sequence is TGTGCCAGCAGTCCTCTTACAACTAATGAAAAACTGTTTTTT. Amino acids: CASSPLTTNEKLFF.